This passage covers 8 T cell receptor beta chains from one sample sequenced in a study of blood T cell repertoires in COVID-19 (TCRdb year 2020). Libraries were constructed by the immunoSEQ multiplex PCR assay. TCRdb provides this immuneACCESS table in a form limited to in-frame rearrangements. Some clones are lacking; in checked studies, under half of them reflect an unresolved V gene, and why the rest are absent is not known. The sample yields under 350,000 clones; around 86% were counted once. The ten top clones hold less than 4% of the sample. Sequences were obtained from peripheral blood. Source of these receptors: a man aged 18 to 30 with active or convalescent COVID-19.

J is TRBJ1-2 and V is TRBV12-5; D unresolved. Germline CDR1 reads LGHNT; CDR2 reads FRNRAP. The CDR3 loop spans 17 amino acids. V dropped 7 bases and J dropped 7 bases, with 28 bases sitting between them. The CDR3 spells CASAIASGLGQFRGYTF. DNA for the CDR3: TGTGCTAGTGCCATAGCTTCTGGATTGGGTCAGTTTCGTGGCTACACCTTC.

This sequence joins TRBV30 and TRBJ1-3; D is perhaps TRBD1 (5 bases). CDR1 and CDR2 from the germline V gene are GTSNPN and SVGIG (reference sequence). The germline V and J ends were trimmed by 8 bases and 2 bases, with 13 bases remaining between them. The CDR3 is made up of 13 amino acids. CDR3 in DNA: TGTGCCCTTTGGACATCCCCTGGAAACACCATATATTTT. It is translated as CALWTSPGNTIYF. Drawing the rest from reference TRBV30 and TRBJ1-3, the complete variable domain is SQTIHQWPATLVQPVGSPLSLECTVEGTSNPNLYWYRQAAGRGLQLLFYSVGIGQISSEVPQNLSASRPQDRQFILSSKKLLLSDSGFYLCALWTSPGNTIYFGEGSWLTVV.

This chain connects TRBV4-3 to TRBJ1-6, with 8 nucleotides matching TRBD1. The CDR3 contains 15 residues. Germline assignment: CDR1 LGHNA and CDR2 YSLEER. Trimming at V came to 2 bases and at J to 13 bases, leaving 10 bases not matched to a gene. This chain's CDR3 is CASSQSGTGSFPLHF. The CDR3 bases are TGCGCCAGCAGCCAATCCGGGACAGGTTCTTTCCCCCTCCACTTT.

This rearrangement joins TRBV30 to TRBJ2-7; 7 nucleotides agree with TRBD2. The CDR3 covers 16 residues. Per the germline V gene, CDR1 is GTSNPN and CDR2 is SVGIG (reference sequence). The J segment lost 2 bases and the V segment lost 3 bases, leaving 13 bases of the junction unmatched. This CDR3 is CAWSAYGTSVAYEQYF. In DNA form, the CDR3 reads TGTGCCTGGAGCGCGTACGGAACTAGCGTAGCCTACGAGCAGTACTTC.

The rearrangement uses TRBV7-2 and TRBJ2-2, with no clear D. The V gene lost 0 bases and the J gene lost 6 bases, with 11 bases spanning the gap. The CDR3 sequence is 15 residues long. Germline CDR1 and CDR2: SGHTA and FQGNSA. CDR3: CASSLATAWPGELFF. The CDR3, as DNA: TGTGCCAGCAGCTTAGCCACAGCATGGCCCGGGGAGCTGTTTTTT.

The rearrangement links TRBV12-3 or TRBV12-4 to TRBJ1-3, with D uncertain. V was cut by 5 bases and J by 8 bases, with 7 bases left in between. The CDR3 runs 11 residues. CDR3 coding DNA: TGTGCCAGCAGTCTACGGGACACCATATATTTT. As protein: CASSLRDTIYF.

This clone was detected once. The rearrangement joins TRBV28 to TRBJ2-4, with D possibly TRBD2 on 5 matching bases. This CDR3 spans 16 amino acids. Germline V gene lookup returns CDR1 MDHEN and CDR2 SYDVKM. V lost 6 bases to trimming and J lost 1 base, with 16 bases between them. The CDR3 sequence is CASSPITGWAKNIQYF. The DNA of the CDR3 is TGTGCCAGCAGCCCTATAACGGGGTGGGCCAAAAACATTCAGTACTTC.

This sequence joins TRBV12-3 or TRBV12-4 and TRBJ2-3, with D tentatively TRBD2 (5 bases). Trimming took off 4 bases at V and 5 bases at J, with 10 bases between the two ends. The CDR3 consists of 13 residues. CDR3 DNA: TGTGCCAGCAGTTCATCCGCGGGAGATACGCAGTATTTT. This encodes CASSSSAGDTQYF.